This T cell receptor beta chain was obtained from a study of a mutant IDH1 vaccine in newly diagnosed glioma. A word on this clone: What it recognizes is unknown.

The CDR3 runs to 15 residues. V shed 0 bases and J shed 5 bases, with 13 bases lying between them. In germline, CDR1 is SGHDN, CDR2 FVKESK. Data came from immunoSEQ multiplex PCR; TCRdb stores just in-frame clones and leaves some out. In the table there are roughly 54,000 clones, roughly 84% of which are singletons. Time point: week 35, safety follow-up. Vaccination used 300 ug of mutant IDH1 20-mer peptide per dose, with topical imiquimod. This clonotype was sampled from a woman aged 18-29 years with glioma. The sequencing here drew on PBMCs, taken from a glioma patient whose treatment included an IDH1 peptide vaccine. The V and J genes are TRBV14 and TRBJ1-1; the D is unclear. CDR3 amino acids: CASSQERGLRTEAFF. For the CDR3, the DNA is TGTGCCAGCAGCCAAGAACGGGGTTTGAGGACTGAAGCTTTCTTT.